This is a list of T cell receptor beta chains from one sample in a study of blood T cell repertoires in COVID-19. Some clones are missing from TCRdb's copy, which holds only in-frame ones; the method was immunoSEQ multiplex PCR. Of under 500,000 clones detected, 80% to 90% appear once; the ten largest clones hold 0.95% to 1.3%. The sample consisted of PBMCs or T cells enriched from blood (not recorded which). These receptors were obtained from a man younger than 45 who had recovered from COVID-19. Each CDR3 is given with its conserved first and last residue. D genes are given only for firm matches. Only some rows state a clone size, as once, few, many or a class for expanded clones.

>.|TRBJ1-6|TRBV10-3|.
CAIKEDSRFSPLHF
TGTGCCATCAAAGAGGACAGTAGATTTTCACCCCTCCACTTT
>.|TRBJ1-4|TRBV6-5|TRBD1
CASSYSGGKLFF
TGTGCCAGCAGTTATTCAGGGGGGAAACTGTTTTTT
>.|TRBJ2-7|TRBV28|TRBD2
CASTVFGGGRAPYEQYF
TGTGCCAGCACCGTTTTCGGTGGTGGGAGGGCTCCCTACGAGCAGTACTTC
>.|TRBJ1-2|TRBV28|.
CASSFIAGHGYTF
TGTGCCAGCAGTTTTATCGCAGGTCACGGCTACACCTTC
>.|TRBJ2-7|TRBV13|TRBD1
CASSNRQGTYEQYF
TGTGCCAGCAGCAACCGACAGGGAACCTACGAGCAGTACTTC
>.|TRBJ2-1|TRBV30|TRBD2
CAWSRFSGRYNEQFF
TGTGCCTGGAGTCGTTTTAGCGGGAGGTACAATGAGCAGTTCTTC
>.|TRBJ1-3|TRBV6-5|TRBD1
CASSFGQGSSGNTIYF
TGTGCCAGCAGTTTCGGACAGGGGAGTTCTGGAAACACCATATATTTT
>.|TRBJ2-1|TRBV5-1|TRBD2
CASSPSGISYNEQFF
TGCGCCAGCAGCCCGAGCGGGATCTCCTACAATGAGCAGTTCTTC
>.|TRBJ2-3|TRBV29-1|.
CSGASAVSTDTQYF
TGCAGCGGGGCTTCAGCGGTTAGCACAGATACGCAGTATTTT
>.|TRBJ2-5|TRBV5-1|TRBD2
CASSLVGSGSGETQYF
TGCGCCAGCAGCCTCGTTGGTAGCGGGAGCGGGGAGACCCAGTACTTC
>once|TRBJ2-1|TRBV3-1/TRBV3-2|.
CASSQDPGLVDEQFF
TGTGCCAGCAGCCAAGACCCTGGTCTAGTAGATGAGCAGTTCTTC
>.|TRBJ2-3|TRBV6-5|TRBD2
CASKGLALSVDTQYF
TGTGCCAGCAAGGGACTAGCGTTATCTGTAGATACGCAGTATTTT
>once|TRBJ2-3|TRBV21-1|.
CASSKRDGRASPGFTDTQYF
TGTGCCAGCAGCAAGAGGGACGGGAGGGCCTCGCCCGGTTTCACAGATACGCAGTATTTT
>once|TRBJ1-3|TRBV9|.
CASSEDPNEADTIYF
TGTGCCAGCAGCGAAGACCCAAACGAGGCCGACACCATATATTTT